This entry describes one T cell receptor beta chain. This clonotype was found many times. Its antigen specificity is not known. There are no base qualities to consult, and no much larger clone falls within one base. Its CDR3 holds 17 amino acids, cysteine through phenylalanine. Only the CDR3 DNA is retained, 51 bases long and in frame from the first base. V loses 5 bases, J loses 8 bases, and the germline ends lie 25 bases apart. These data belong to a study of T-cell reconstitution after alpha-beta-depleted transplantation in children (dated by TCRdb to the mid-2010s). Background for the entire study: Using TCR repertoire profiling, the study quantitatively followed how T-cell immune reconstitution unfolded in children after TCRalphabeta/CD19-depleted allogeneic hematopoietic cell transplantation.

Library preparation was by PCR. Sequencing instrument: Illumina HiSeq 2500. Molecular barcoding was employed in the preparation of TCR libraries, with unique molecular identifiers being used to normalize TCRbeta repertoire quantification. TCRdb trimmed public reads at Q25 via fastp, called clones via MiXCR and kept in-frame beta chains. All rows with the same CDR3 protein become a single entry with the most common DNA and genes. The sample table shows 150,000 to 200,000 distinct CDR3 sequences, and less than 15% are seen once. The ten biggest clones cover approximately 13% of the sample. The rearranged segments are TRBV12-3 or TRBV12-4 and TRBJ2-1; the D gene assignment is ambiguous. The specimen was PBMCs from the stem cell graft donor, collected from the stem cell graft. The TCR comes from a human donor who donated a stem cell graft to a child with acute lymphoblastic leukemia. The sequence in DNA is TGTGCCAGCAGTCCCACCCTACCCGGTCGAGGAGAACATGAGCAGTTCTTC. Its protein reads: CASSPTLPGRGEHEQFF.